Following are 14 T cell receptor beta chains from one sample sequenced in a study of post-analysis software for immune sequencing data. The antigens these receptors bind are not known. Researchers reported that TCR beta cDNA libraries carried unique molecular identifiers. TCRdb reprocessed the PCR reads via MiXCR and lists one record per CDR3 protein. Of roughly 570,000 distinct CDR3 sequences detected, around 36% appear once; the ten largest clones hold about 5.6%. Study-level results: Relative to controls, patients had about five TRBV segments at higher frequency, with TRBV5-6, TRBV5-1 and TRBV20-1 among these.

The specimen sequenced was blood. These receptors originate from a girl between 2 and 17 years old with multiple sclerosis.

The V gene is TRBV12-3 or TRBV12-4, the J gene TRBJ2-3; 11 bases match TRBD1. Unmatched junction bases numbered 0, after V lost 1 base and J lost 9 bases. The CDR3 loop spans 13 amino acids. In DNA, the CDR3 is TGTGCCAGCAGTTTAGGGACAGGGGGCACGCAGTATTTT. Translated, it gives CASSLGTGGTQYF.

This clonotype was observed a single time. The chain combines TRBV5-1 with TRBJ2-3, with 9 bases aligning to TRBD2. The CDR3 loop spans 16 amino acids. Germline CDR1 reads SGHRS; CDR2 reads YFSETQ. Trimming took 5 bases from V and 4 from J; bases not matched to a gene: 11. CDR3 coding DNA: TGCGCCAGCAGTCATTCACTAGCGGGTGACTCAGATACGCAGTATTTT. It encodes CASSHSLAGDSDTQYF. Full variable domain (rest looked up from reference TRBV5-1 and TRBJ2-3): KAGVTQTPRYLIKTRGQQVTLSCSPISGHRSVSWYQQTPGQGLQFLFEYFSETQRNKGNFPGRFSGRQFSNSRSEMNVSTLELGDSALYLCASSHSLAGDSDTQYFGPGTRLTVL.

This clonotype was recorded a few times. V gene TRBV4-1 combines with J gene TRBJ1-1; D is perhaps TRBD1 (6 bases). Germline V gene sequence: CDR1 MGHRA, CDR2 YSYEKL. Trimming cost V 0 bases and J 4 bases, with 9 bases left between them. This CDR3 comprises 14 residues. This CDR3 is CASSQDPGVTEAFF. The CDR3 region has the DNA TGCGCCAGCAGCCAAGATCCAGGGGTCACTGAAGCTTTCTTT.

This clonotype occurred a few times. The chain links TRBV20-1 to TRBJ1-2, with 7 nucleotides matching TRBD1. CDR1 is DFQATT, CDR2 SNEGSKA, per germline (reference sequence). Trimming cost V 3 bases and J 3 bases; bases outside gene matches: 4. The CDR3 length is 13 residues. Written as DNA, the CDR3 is TGCAGTGCTAGCCGGGACAGATACTATGGCTACACCTTC. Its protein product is CSASRDRYYGYTF.

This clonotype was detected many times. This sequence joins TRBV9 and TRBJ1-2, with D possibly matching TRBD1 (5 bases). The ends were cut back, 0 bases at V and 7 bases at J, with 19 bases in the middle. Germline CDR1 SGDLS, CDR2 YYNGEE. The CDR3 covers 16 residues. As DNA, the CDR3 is TGTGCCAGCAGCGTAGACCCTCAGGGAATTACTGGTGGCTACACCTTC. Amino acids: CASSVDPQGITGGYTF.

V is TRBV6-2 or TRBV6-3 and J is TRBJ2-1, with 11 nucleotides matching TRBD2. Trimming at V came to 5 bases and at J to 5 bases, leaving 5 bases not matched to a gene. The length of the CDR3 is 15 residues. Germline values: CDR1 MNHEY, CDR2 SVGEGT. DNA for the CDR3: TGTGCCAGCAGTACCGAGACTAGCGGGGACAATGAGCAGTTCTTC. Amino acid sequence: CASSTETSGDNEQFF.

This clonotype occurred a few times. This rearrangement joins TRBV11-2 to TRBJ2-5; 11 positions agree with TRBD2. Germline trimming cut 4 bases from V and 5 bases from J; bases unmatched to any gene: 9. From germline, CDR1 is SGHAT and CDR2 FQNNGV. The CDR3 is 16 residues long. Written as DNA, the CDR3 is TGTGCCAGCAGCTGGGTAGCGGGGGGGGCAGGGGAGACCCAGTACTTC. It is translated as CASSWVAGGAGETQYF.

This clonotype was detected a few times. The CDR3 here is CASSLPGREDTQYF. The CDR3 DNA reads as TGTGCCAGCAGCCTACCAGGTCGGGAAGATACGCAGTATTTT. The J gene is TRBJ2-3, the V gene TRBV7-3; D is perhaps TRBD2 (5 bases). Trimming shortened V by 5 bases and J by 5 bases, and 14 bases separated the two germline ends. CDR1 is SGHTA and CDR2 is FQGTGA in the germline V gene. The CDR3 loop spans 14 amino acids.

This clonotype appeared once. The CDR3: CASSQVANSPLHF. CDR3 nucleotides: TGTGCCAGCAGCCAAGTAGCTAATTCACCCCTCCACTTT. The J gene is TRBJ1-6, the V gene TRBV4-2, with D unclear. Germline V lookup: CDR1 LGHNA, CDR2 YNFKEQ. The CDR3 contains 13 residues. Trimming removed 1 base from V and 6 bases from J, with 4 bases in between.

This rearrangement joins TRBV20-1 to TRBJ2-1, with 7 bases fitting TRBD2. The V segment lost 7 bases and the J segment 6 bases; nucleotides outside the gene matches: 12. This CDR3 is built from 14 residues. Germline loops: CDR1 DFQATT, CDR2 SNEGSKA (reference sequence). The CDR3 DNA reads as TGCAGTGGGAGGGAGGGGCACCCTCTCAATGAGCAGTTCTTC. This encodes CSGREGHPLNEQFF.

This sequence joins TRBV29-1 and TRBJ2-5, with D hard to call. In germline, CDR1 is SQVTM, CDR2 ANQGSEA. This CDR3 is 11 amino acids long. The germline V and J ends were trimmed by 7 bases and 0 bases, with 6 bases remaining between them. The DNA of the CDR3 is TGCAGCGGCCTTTACCAAGAGACCCAGTACTTC. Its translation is CSGLYQETQYF.

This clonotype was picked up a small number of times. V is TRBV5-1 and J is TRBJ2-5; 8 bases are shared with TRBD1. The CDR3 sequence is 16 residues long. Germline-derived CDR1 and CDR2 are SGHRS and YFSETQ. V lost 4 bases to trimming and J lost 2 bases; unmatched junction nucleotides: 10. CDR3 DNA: TGCGCCAGCAGCCCAACCGGGACAGGAGCACAAGAGACCCAGTACTTC. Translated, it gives CASSPTGTGAQETQYF.

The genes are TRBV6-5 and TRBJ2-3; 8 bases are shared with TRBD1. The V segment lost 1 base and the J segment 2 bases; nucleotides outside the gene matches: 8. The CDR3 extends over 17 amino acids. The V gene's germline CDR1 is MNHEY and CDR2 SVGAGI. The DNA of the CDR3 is TGTGCCAGCAGTTACTTCCAGGGGGCGGATTCCACAGATACGCAGTATTTT. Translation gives CASSYFQGADSTDTQYF.

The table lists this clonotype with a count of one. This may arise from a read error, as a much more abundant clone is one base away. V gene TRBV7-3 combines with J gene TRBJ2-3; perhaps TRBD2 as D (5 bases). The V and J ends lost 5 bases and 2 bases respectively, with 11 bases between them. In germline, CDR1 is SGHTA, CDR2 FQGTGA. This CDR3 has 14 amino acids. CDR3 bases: TGTGCCAGCAGCCGTAGCGACCTCACAGATACGCAGTATTTT. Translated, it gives CASSRSDLTDTQYF.